This T cell receptor beta chain emerged from a study of cytomegalovirus exposure and HLA in healthy donors. Study overall: Most donors, just over 80% of approximately 400 genotyped, fell in the Caucasian-associated ancestry cluster. Findings and limits, study-wide: In a later analysis, TCR beta V- and J-gene trimming showed a link to a missense DCLRE1C variant. Later, TCR association rates were found to vary by HLA locus, highest for DRB1 and lowest for HLA-C.

Notes on this clone: The antigen remains unidentified.

CDR1 SGHDN and CDR2 FVKESK come from the germline V gene. Trimming removed 0 bases at V and 4 bases at J, with 8 bases between. The CDR3 contains 14 residues. Vbeta (60) and Jbeta (13) primers were used in the PCR. Method: immunoSEQ multiplex PCR; TCRdb's copy keeps in-frame clones and lacks some. The table has over 200,000 clones, just under 70% seen once. Sequenced: PBMCs. The chain couples TRBV14 to TRBJ2-3; D unclear. The source of this sequence is a middle-aged man in good health and CMV-seropositive. CDR3 in DNA: TGTGCCAGCAGCCAAGAGTTGGCCCCAGATACGCAGTATTTT. Its translation: CASSQELAPDTQYF.